These 31 T cell receptor beta chains were all obtained from the same sample, sequenced in a study of T cell responses to AZD1222 COVID-19 vaccine. Data came from immunoSEQ multiplex PCR; TCRdb stores just in-frame clones and leaves some out. The sample lists some 150,000 clones; 92% were seen once. This sample comprised peripheral blood, obtained 28 days after the second AZD1222 dose. These receptors were taken from an adult who received the AZD1222 COVID-19 vaccine.

The rearrangement uses TRBV18 and TRBJ1-5; tentatively, D is TRBD1 (6 bases). The CDR3 runs 14 residues. The germline V gene encodes CDR1 KGHSH and CDR2 LQKENI. Deletions cut 5 bases from V and 0 bases from J, with 8 bases between. The CDR3 protein is CASSSTGSNQPQHF. CDR3 in DNA: TGTGCCAGCTCATCGACAGGTAGCAATCAGCCCCAGCATTTT.

The chain uses TRBV24-1 and TRBJ1-1, with D unresolved. The CDR3 totals 13 residues. Per germline, CDR1 KGHDR and CDR2 SFDVKD. The V end was cut by 6 bases, the J end by 1 base, with 8 bases between. CDR3 sequence: CATSIGGNTEAFF. Here the CDR3 DNA reads TGTGCCACCAGTATCGGAGGGAACACTGAAGCTTTCTTT.

This chain connects TRBV7-9 to TRBJ1-2; tentatively, D is TRBD1 (6 bases). Germline CDR1 reads SEHNR; CDR2 reads FQNEAQ (reference sequence). Trimming removed 5 bases at V and 5 bases at J, with 18 bases between. There are 15 residues in the CDR3. CDR3 residues: CASSASNRVSYGYTF. The DNA of the CDR3 is TGTGCCAGCAGCGCGAGTAACAGGGTATCTTATGGCTACACCTTC.

The CDR3: CASSLYGGQGVAGELFF. Written as DNA, the CDR3 is TGCGCCAGCAGCCTGTACGGGGGCCAGGGTGTTGCCGGGGAGCTGTTTTTT. The chain employs TRBV5-1 and TRBJ2-2; D assignment may be TRBD1 or TRBD2 (6 bases each). The germline CDR1 and CDR2 sequences are SGHRS and YFSETQ. The V end was cut by 4 bases, the J end by 6 bases, with 22 bases between. The CDR3 spans 17 residues.

The J gene is TRBJ1-2, the V gene TRBV3-1 (or the pseudogene TRBV3-2), with 7 nucleotides matching TRBD1. The CDR3 is made up of 16 amino acids. V lost 1 base, J lost 1 base, and 6 bases stayed unmatched. CDR1 is LGHDT, CDR2 YNNKEL, per germline (reference sequence). CDR3 coding DNA: TGTGCCAGCAGCCAAGTCGGACAGGACTATAACTATGGCTACACCTTC. It is translated as CASSQVGQDYNYGYTF.

The chain joins TRBV28 to TRBJ1-5; D not resolved. The CDR3 has 15 residues. Trimming removed 5 bases at V and 2 bases at J, with 13 bases between. Per germline, CDR1 MDHEN and CDR2 SYDVKM. DNA of the CDR3: TGTGCCAGCAGTGGCGGCAGGTCCGGCAATCAGCCCCAGCATTTT. It yields the protein CASSGGRSGNQPQHF.

The chain is built from TRBV12-3 or TRBV12-4 and TRBJ2-7; D is uncertain. The V gene lost 5 bases and the J gene lost 0 bases, with 2 bases spanning the gap. This CDR3 contains 11 residues. The CDR3 sequence: CASSTSYEQYF. CDR3 sequence (DNA): TGTGCCAGCAGTACCTCCTACGAGCAGTACTTC.

The chain couples TRBV6-5 to TRBJ1-2; the D is unclear. The V end was cut by 5 bases, the J end by 8 bases, with 12 bases between. From germline, CDR1 is MNHEY and CDR2 SVGAGI. CDR3 length: 12 amino acids. The CDR3 spells CASSHRTAGYTF. In nucleotides, the CDR3 is TGTGCCAGCAGTCACCGGACCGCGGGCTACACCTTC.

The chain employs TRBV12-3 or TRBV12-4 and TRBJ2-7; D is perhaps TRBD2 (6 bases). There are 13 residues in the CDR3. Trimming removed 6 bases at V and 3 bases at J, with 12 bases between. The CDR3 sequence: CASRRTGDYEQYF. The CDR3 coding sequence is TGTGCCAGCAGACGAACGGGAGACTACGAGCAGTACTTC.

The V and J genes are TRBV29-1 and TRBJ1-1; D uncertain. CDR1 is SQVTM and CDR2 is ANQGSEA in the germline V gene. V shed 3 bases and J shed 2 bases, with 10 bases lying between them. This CDR3 is 13 amino acids long. CDR3 sequence: CSVDGQVNTEAFF. The CDR3 nucleotides are TGCAGCGTTGACGGGCAGGTCAACACTGAAGCTTTCTTT.

The chain employs TRBV5-4 and TRBJ2-7, with 15 bases fitting TRBD2. V gave up 4 bases and J gave up 5 bases; unmatched junction bases: 10. In germline, CDR1 is SGHNT, CDR2 YYREEE (reference sequence). The CDR3 runs to 17 residues. The CDR3 DNA is TGTGCCAGCAGCGCGGGACTAGCGGGAGGAAGCGGAAACGAGCAGTACTTC. Its protein product is CASSAGLAGGSGNEQYF.

This chain joins TRBV9 and TRBJ1-1; the D gene is possibly TRBD1 (5 bases). Germline V gives CDR1 SGDLS, CDR2 YYNGEE. The CDR3 spans 13 residues. With 3 bases removed from V and 6 bases from J, the gap between germline ends came to 12 bases. CDR3 bases: TGTGCCAGCAGCGCCCGCTTGGGGGCTGAAGCTTTCTTT. Translation: CASSARLGAEAFF. The variable domain in full, with the rest retrieved from reference TRBV9 and TRBJ1-1, is DSGVTQTPKHLITATGQRVTLRCSPRSGDLSVYWYQQSLDQGLQFLIQYYNGEERAKGNILERFSAQQFPDLHSELNLSSLELGDSALYFCASSARLGAEAFFGQGTRLTVV.

This chain links TRBV29-1 with TRBJ2-7; a possible D gene is TRBD2 (5 bases). The CDR3 runs to 13 residues. Germline V lookup: CDR1 SQVTM, CDR2 ANQGSEA. Trimming pared 4 bases from V and 1 base from J, leaving 11 bases between. CDR3 residues: CSVGAGVSYEQYF. CDR3 in DNA: TGCAGCGTTGGGGCCGGGGTTTCCTACGAGCAGTACTTC.

This chain connects TRBV6-2 or TRBV6-3 to TRBJ2-7, with D possibly matching TRBD2 (6 bases). Trimming took off 5 bases at V and 4 bases at J, with 12 bases between the two ends. The CDR3 covers 13 residues. From germline, CDR1 is MNHEY and CDR2 SVGEGT. The CDR3 loop reads CASSGAGRYEQYF. The CDR3 coding sequence is TGTGCCAGCAGTGGGGCGGGGAGGTACGAGCAGTACTTC.

The chain joins TRBV28 to TRBJ1-1; 7 nucleotides match TRBD1. This CDR3 comprises 15 residues. With V trimmed by 6 bases and J by 0 bases, 7 bases remained unmatched. Germline CDR1 and CDR2: MDHEN and SYDVKM. CDR3: CASSHPTGMNTEAFF. The CDR3 bases are TGTGCCAGCAGCCACCCGACAGGGATGAACACTGAAGCTTTCTTT. Full variable domain (rest looked up from reference TRBV28 and TRBJ1-1): DVKVTQSSRYLVKRTGEKVFLECVQDMDHENMFWYRQDPGLGLRLIYFSYDVKMKEKGDIPEGYSVSREKKERFSLILESASTNQTSMYLCASSHPTGMNTEAFFGQGTRLTVV.

The J gene is TRBJ2-3, the V gene TRBV11-3, with 10 positions matching TRBD1. V lost 1 base, J lost 1 base, and 5 bases stayed unmatched. The CDR3 is made up of 17 amino acids. Germline V lookup: CDR1 SGHNT, CDR2 YENEEA. The CDR3 sequence: CASSLGGQGTGTDTQYF. CDR3 DNA sequence: TGTGCCAGCAGCTTAGGGGGACAGGGGACCGGCACAGATACGCAGTATTTT.

V and J are TRBV19 and TRBJ1-2, with D possibly TRBD1 on 5 matching bases. The V and J ends lost 1 base and 9 bases respectively, with 12 bases between them. Per germline, CDR1 LNHDA and CDR2 SQIVND (reference sequence). The length of the CDR3 is 13 residues. In nucleotides, the CDR3 is TGTGCCAGTAGTATAGGTCAGGGTAATCGCTACACCTTC. Its translation is CASSIGQGNRYTF.

The genes are TRBV5-6 and TRBJ1-2, with 8 bases fitting TRBD1. V was clipped by 2 bases and J by 0 bases; unmatched bases: 12. The CDR3 is 18 residues long. Germline values: CDR1 SGHDT, CDR2 YYEEEE. This CDR3 is CASSFFQGALSSNYGYTF. The DNA of the CDR3 is TGTGCCAGCAGCTTCTTCCAGGGGGCGCTCTCCTCTAACTATGGCTACACCTTC.

The chain joins TRBV7-2 to TRBJ1-5; the D is unclear. From germline, CDR1 is SGHTA and CDR2 FQGNSA. This CDR3 is 14 amino acids long. Trimming shortened V by 5 bases and J by 6 bases, and 14 bases separated the two germline ends. The CDR3 loop is CASSPRRSGQPQHF. The CDR3 DNA is TGTGCCAGCAGCCCCCGGAGGTCAGGTCAGCCCCAGCATTTT. Based on the CDR3 plus reference TRBV7-2 and TRBJ1-5, the full variable domain is GAGVSQSPSNKVTEKGKDVELRCDPISGHTALYWYRQSLGQGLEFLIYFQGNSAPDKSGLPSDRFSAERTGGSVSTLTIQRTQQEDSAVYLCASSPRRSGQPQHFGDGTRLSIL.

This CDR3 is CATSDLSDTGRLNEQFF. CDR3 in DNA: TGTGCCACCAGTGATTTGTCCGACACGGGGCGGCTCAATGAGCAGTTCTTC. This chain connects TRBV24-1 to TRBJ2-1; D tentatively fits TRBD1 or TRBD2 (5 bases each). The germline CDR1 and CDR2 sequences are KGHDR and SFDVKD. The V gene lost 0 bases and the J gene lost 6 bases, with 17 bases spanning the gap. The length of the CDR3 is 17 residues.

The rearrangement links TRBV6-2 or TRBV6-3 to TRBJ2-1; unclear D gene. V lost 2 bases, J lost 4 bases, and 9 bases lay in between. The CDR3 totals 14 residues. The germline CDR1 and CDR2 sequences are MNHEY and SVGEGT. The CDR3 is CASSYRASYNEQFF. CDR3 bases: TGTGCCAGCAGTTACAGGGCTTCATACAATGAGCAGTTCTTC.

This chain links TRBV29-1 with TRBJ1-2; no firm D call. V was clipped by 4 bases and J by 0 bases, with 9 bases between them. CDR1 is SQVTM and CDR2 is ANQGSEA in the germline V gene. The CDR3 length is 13 residues. In DNA form, the CDR3 reads TGCAGCGTTGTGGGGTTTTCTAACTATGGCTACACCTTC. This gives the protein CSVVGFSNYGYTF.

This chain connects TRBV16 to TRBJ1-2; no definite D call. The CDR3 is made up of 13 amino acids. Trimming stripped 6 bases from V and 5 bases from J, with 13 bases between. The germline V gene encodes CDR1 KGHSY and CDR2 FQNENV. DNA for the CDR3: TGTGCCAGCAGTCTTATGGAGGGTTATGGCTACACCTTC. Translated, it gives CASSLMEGYGYTF. The whole variable domain, remainder taken from reference TRBV16 and TRBJ1-2, is GEEVAQTPKHLVRGEGQKAKLYCAPIKGHSYVFWYQQVLKNEFKFLISFQNENVFDETGMPKERFSAKCLPNSPCSLEIQATKLEDSAVYFCASSLMEGYGYTFGSGTRLTVV.

Remarks on this clone: The DNA is left out, because the CDR3 cannot be placed on it with certainty; the CDR3 is given as TCRdb lists it. This chain joins TRBV27 and TRBJ2-7. 12 amino acids form the CDR3, both terminal residues included. Per germline, CDR1 MNHEY and CDR2 SMNVEV (reference sequence). CDR3: CASSSLSWEQYF.

The gene calls are TRBV6-2 or TRBV6-3 and TRBJ1-5; D call uncertain. This CDR3 is 14 amino acids long. V lost 5 bases, J lost 0 bases, and 8 bases lay in between. Germline CDR1 and CDR2: MNHEY and SVGEGT. This CDR3 is CASSNIISNQPQHF. The CDR3 region has the DNA TGTGCCAGCAGTAACATCATTAGCAATCAGCCCCAGCATTTT.

The chain has TRBV30 and TRBJ2-7; D is possibly TRBD2 (6 bases). Germline V gives CDR1 GTSNPN, CDR2 SVGIG (reference sequence). Trimming cost V 1 base and J 3 bases, with 10 bases left between them. This CDR3 contains 13 residues. CDR3 coding DNA: TGTGCCTGGAGTGGGGGGGAGTACTACGAGCAGTACTTC. This gives the protein CAWSGGEYYEQYF.

The chain is built from TRBV11-2 and TRBJ2-3; 10 bases agree with TRBD2. The germline CDR1 and CDR2 sequences are SGHAT and FQNNGV. The CDR3 totals 16 residues. Losses at the gene ends were 1 base for V and 6 bases for J; bases not matched to a gene: 7. DNA of the CDR3: TGTGCCAGCAGCTTAGCAAGCGGGAGGGCCGGGGATACGCAGTATTTT. Amino acid sequence: CASSLASGRAGDTQYF.

The chain employs TRBV27 and TRBJ1-1; D gene unclear. This CDR3 contains 11 residues. Trimming took 7 bases from V and 10 from J, leaving 13 bases between them. CDR1 and CDR2 from the germline V gene are MNHEY and SMNVEV (reference sequence). The CDR3 nucleotides are TGTGCCAGCACTTCGTCGGGAGTAGCTTTCTTT. Its translation is CASTSSGVAFF.

This chain links TRBV7-7 with TRBJ2-3; D is perhaps TRBD2 (5 bases). The CDR3 is 15 residues long. CDR1 and CDR2 (germline): SSHAT, FNYEAQ (reference sequence). The V and J ends lost 5 bases and 0 bases respectively, with 12 bases between them. CDR3: CASSKWAGSTDTQYF. CDR3 coding DNA: TGTGCCAGCAGCAAGTGGGCGGGTAGCACAGATACGCAGTATTTT.

V and J are TRBV18 and TRBJ1-3, with TRBD1 matching 7 bases. This CDR3 comprises 17 residues. The J segment lost 3 bases and the V segment lost 3 bases, leaving 11 bases of the junction unmatched. The germline gives CDR1 KGHSH, CDR2 LQKENI. The CDR3 region is CASSPSQGGRGGNTIYF. CDR3 bases: TGTGCCAGCTCACCGTCCCAAGGGGGCCGAGGTGGAAACACCATATATTTT.

The chain carries TRBV4-3 and TRBJ1-2; 10 bases are shared with TRBD1. This CDR3 is built from 15 residues. The germline gives CDR1 LGHNA, CDR2 YSLEER. With V trimmed by 4 bases and J by 2 bases, 4 bases remained unmatched. The CDR3: CASSPLTGGNYGYTF. The CDR3 bases are TGCGCCAGCAGCCCCCTGACAGGGGGCAACTATGGCTACACCTTC.